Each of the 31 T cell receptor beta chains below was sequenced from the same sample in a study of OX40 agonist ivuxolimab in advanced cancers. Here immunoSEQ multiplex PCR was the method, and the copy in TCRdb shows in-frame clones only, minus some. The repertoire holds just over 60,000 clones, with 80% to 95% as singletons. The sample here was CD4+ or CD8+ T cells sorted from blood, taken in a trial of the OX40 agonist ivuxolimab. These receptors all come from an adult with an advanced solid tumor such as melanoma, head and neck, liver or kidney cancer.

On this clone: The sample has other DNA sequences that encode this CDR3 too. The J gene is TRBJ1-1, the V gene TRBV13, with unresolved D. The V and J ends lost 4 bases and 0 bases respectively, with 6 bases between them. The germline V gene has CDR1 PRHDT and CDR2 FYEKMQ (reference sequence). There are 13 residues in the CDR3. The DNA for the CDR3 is TGTGCCAGCAGCTCGGGGTTGAACACTGAAGCTTTCTTT. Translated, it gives CASSSGLNTEAFF. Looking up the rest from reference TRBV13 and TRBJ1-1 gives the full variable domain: AAGVIQSPRHLIKEKRETATLKCYPIPRHDTVYWYQQGPGQDPQFLISFYEKMQSDKGSIPDRFSAQQFSDYHSELNMSSLELGDSALYFCASSSGLNTEAFFGQGTRLTVV.

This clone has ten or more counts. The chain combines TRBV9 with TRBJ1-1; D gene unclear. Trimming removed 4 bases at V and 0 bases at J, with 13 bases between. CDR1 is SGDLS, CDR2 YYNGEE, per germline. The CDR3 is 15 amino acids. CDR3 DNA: TGTGCCAGCAGCTCCAGGACGGGAATGAACACTGAAGCTTTCTTT. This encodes CASSSRTGMNTEAFF.

The CDR3 DNA reads TGTGCCAGCAGTCTCGGACTAGCGGGAAACACCGGGGAGCTGTTTTTT. Amino acids: CASSLGLAGNTGELFF. The V call is TRBV28, the J call TRBJ2-2, with TRBD2 matching 12 bases. This CDR3 is built from 16 residues. V shed 5 bases and J 2 bases; nucleotides not matched to a gene: 3. CDR1 and CDR2 from the germline V gene are MDHEN and SYDVKM.

Written as DNA, the CDR3 is TGTGCCAGCAGCTTCGGGACAGGGGACGAAAAACTGTTTTTT. Translation gives CASSFGTGDEKLFF. The chain recombines TRBV13 with TRBJ1-4, with TRBD1 identical over 10 bases. The CDR3 consists of 14 residues. CDR1 is PRHDT and CDR2 is FYEKMQ in the germline V gene (reference sequence). V was clipped by 3 bases and J by 8 bases; unmatched bases: 3.

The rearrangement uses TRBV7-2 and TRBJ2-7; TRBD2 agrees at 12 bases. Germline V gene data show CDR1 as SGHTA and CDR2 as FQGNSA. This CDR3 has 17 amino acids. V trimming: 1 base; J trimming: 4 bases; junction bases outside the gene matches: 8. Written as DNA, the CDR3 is TGTGCCAGCAGCTTAGAGCCTAGCGGGAGGGCAGGATACGAGCAGTACTTC. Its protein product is CASSLEPSGRAGYEQYF.

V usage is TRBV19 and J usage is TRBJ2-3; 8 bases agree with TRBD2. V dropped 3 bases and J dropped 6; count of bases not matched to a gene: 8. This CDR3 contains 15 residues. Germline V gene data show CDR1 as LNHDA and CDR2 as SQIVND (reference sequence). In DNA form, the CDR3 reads TGTGCCAGTAGTATCGGGTTCGGACTAGCCGATACGCAGTATTTT. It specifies CASSIGFGLADTQYF.

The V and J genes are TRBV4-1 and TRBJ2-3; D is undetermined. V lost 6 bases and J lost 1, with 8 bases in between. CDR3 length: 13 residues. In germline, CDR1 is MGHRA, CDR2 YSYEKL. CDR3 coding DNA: TGCGCCAGCAGGCCTGAGGGCACAGATACGCAGTATTTT. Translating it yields CASRPEGTDTQYF.

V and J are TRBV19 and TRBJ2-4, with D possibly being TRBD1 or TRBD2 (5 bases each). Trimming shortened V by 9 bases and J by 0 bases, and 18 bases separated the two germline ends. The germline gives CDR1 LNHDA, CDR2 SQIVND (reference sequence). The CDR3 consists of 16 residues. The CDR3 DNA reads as TGTGCCAGCTCGGGGCGAGCGGACTTAGCCAAAAACATTCAGTACTTC. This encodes CASSGRADLAKNIQYF.

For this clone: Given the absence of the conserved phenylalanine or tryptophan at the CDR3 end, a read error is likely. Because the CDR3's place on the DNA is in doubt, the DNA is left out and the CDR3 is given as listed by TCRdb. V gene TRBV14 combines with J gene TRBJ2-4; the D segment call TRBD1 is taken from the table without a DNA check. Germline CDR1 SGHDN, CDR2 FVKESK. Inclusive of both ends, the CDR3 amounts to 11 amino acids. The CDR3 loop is CASSTLTGGLS.

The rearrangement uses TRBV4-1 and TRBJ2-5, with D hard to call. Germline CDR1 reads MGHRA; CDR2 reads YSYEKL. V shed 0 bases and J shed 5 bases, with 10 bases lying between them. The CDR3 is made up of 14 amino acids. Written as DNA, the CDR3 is TGCGCCAGCAGCCAAGATCGTCAGCTGGAGACCCAGTACTTC. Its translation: CASSQDRQLETQYF.

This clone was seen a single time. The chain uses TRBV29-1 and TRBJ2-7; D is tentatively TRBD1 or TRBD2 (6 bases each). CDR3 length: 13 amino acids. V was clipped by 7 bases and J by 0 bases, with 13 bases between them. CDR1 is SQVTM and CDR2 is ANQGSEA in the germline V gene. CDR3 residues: CSAGDTSSYEQYF. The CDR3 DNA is TGCAGCGCGGGGGACACCAGCTCCTACGAGCAGTACTTC.

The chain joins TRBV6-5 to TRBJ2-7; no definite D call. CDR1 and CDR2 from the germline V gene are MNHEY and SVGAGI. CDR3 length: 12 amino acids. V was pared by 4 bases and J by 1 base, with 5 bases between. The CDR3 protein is CASSLGSYEQYF. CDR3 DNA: TGTGCCAGCAGTTTAGGGTCCTACGAGCAGTACTTC.

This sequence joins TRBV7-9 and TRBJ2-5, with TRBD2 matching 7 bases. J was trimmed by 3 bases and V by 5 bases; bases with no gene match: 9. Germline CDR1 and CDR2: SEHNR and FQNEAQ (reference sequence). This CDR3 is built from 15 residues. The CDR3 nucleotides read TGTGCCAGCAGCCCAAGCGGGCTAGCGGAAGAGACCCAGTACTTC. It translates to CASSPSGLAEETQYF.

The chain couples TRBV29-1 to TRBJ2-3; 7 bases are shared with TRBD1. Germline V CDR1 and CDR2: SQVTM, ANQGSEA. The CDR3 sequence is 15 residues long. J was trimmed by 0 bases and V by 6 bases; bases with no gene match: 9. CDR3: CSVEYRGLSTDTQYF. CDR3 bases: TGCAGCGTAGAGTACAGGGGCCTAAGCACAGATACGCAGTATTTT.

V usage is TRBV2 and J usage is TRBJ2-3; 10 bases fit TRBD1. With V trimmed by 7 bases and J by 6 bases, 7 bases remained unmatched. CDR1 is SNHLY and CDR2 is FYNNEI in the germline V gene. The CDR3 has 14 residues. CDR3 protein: CASNSDRGDDTQYF. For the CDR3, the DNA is TGTGCCAGCAACTCGGACAGGGGGGACGATACGCAGTATTTT. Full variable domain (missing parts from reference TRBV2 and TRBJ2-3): EPEVTQTPSHQVTQMGQEVILRCVPISNHLYFYWYRQILGQKVEFLVSFYNNEISEKSEIFDDQFSVERPDGSNFTLKIRSTKLEDSAMYFCASNSDRGDDTQYFGPGTRLTVL.

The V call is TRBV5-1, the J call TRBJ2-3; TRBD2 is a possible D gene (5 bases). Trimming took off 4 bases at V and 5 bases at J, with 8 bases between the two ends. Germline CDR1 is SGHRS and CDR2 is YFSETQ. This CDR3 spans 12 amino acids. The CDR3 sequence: CASSQAGDTQYF. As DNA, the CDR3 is TGCGCCAGCAGCCAGGCGGGAGATACGCAGTATTTT.

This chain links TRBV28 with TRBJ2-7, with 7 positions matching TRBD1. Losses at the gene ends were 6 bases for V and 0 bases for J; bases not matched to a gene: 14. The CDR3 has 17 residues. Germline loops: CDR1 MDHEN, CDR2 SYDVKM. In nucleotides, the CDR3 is TGTGCCAGCAGCCCCGCCCTTCGGACAGGACACTCCTACGAGCAGTACTTC. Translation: CASSPALRTGHSYEQYF.

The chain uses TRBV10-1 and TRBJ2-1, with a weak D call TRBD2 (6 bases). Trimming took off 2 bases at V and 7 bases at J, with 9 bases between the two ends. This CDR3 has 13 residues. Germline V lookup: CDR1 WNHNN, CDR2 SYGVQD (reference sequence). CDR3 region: CASSEGTLNEQFF. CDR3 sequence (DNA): TGCGCCAGCAGTGAGGGGACTCTTAATGAGCAGTTCTTC.

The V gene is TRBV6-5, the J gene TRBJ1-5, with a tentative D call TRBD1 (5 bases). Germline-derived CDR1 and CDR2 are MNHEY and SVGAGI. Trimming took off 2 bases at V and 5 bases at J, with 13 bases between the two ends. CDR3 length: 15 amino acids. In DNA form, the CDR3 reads TGTGCCAGCAGTTACCGACGGGGGAGGGATCAGCCCCAGCATTTT. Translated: CASSYRRGRDQPQHF.

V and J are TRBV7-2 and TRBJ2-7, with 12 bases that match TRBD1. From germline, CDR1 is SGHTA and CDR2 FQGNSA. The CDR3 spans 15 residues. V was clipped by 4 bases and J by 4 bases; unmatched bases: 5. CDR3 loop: CASSYGTGGYYEQYF. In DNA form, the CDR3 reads TGTGCCAGCAGCTACGGGACAGGGGGCTATTACGAGCAGTACTTC.

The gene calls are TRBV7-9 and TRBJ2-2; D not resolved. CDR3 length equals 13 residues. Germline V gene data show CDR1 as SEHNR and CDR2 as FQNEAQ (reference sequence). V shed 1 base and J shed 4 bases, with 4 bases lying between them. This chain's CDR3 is CASSLDGTGELFF. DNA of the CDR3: TGTGCCAGCAGCTTAGACGGCACCGGGGAGCTGTTTTTT. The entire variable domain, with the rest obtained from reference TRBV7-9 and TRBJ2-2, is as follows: DTGVSQNPRHKITKRGQNVTFRCDPISEHNRLYWYRQTLGQGPEFLTYFQNEAQLEKSRLLSDRFSAERPKGSFSTLEIQRTEQGDSAMYLCASSLDGTGELFFGEGSRLTVL.

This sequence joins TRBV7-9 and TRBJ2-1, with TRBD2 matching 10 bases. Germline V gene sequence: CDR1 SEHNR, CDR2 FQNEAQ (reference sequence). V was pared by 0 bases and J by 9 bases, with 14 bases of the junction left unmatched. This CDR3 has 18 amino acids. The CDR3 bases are TGTGCCAGCAGCTTAGCGATGAGCGGGAGGGCGTATTCTGCTGAGCAGTTCTTC. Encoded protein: CASSLAMSGRAYSAEQFF. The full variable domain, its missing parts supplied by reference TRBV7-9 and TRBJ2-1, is DTGVSQNPRHKITKRGQNVTFRCDPISEHNRLYWYRQTLGQGPEFLTYFQNEAQLEKSRLLSDRFSAERPKGSFSTLEIQRTEQGDSAMYLCASSLAMSGRAYSAEQFFGPGTRLTVL.

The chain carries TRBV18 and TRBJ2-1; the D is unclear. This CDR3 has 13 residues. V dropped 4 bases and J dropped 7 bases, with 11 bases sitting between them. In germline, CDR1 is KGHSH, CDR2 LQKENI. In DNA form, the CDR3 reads TGTGCCAGCTCACTTACCACCTCTAATGAGCAGTTCTTC. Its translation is CASSLTTSNEQFF.

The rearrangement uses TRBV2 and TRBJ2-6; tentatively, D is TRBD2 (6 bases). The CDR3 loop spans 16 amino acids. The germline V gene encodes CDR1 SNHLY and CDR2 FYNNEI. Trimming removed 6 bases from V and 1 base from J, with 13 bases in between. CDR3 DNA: TGTGCCAGCAGCAAAGACGGGACTTCTGGGGCCAACGTCCTGACTTTC. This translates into CASSKDGTSGANVLTF. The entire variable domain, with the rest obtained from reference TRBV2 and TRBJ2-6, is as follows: EPEVTQTPSHQVTQMGQEVILRCVPISNHLYFYWYRQILGQKVEFLVSFYNNEISEKSEIFDDQFSVERPDGSNFTLKIRSTKLEDSAMYFCASSKDGTSGANVLTFGAGSRLTVL.

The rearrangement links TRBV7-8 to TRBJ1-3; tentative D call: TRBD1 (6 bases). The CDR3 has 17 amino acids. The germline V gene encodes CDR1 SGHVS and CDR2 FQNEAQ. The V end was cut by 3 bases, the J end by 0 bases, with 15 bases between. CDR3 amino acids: CASSFQGRTASGNTIYF. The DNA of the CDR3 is TGTGCCAGCAGCTTCCAGGGTCGGACAGCCTCTGGAAACACCATATATTTT.

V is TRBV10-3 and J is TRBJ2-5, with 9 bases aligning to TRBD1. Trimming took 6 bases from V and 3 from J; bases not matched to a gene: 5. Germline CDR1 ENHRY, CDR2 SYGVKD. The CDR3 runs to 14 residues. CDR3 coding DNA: TGTGCCATCAGGGCCGGGACAGGGAAAGAGACCCAGTACTTC. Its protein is CAIRAGTGKETQYF.

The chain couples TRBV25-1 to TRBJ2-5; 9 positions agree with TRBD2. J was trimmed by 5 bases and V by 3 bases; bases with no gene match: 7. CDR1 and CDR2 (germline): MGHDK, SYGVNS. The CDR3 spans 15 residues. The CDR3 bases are TGTGCCAGCAGTGATAGGCGGGAGGGCCGCGAGACCCAGTACTTC. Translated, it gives CASSDRREGRETQYF. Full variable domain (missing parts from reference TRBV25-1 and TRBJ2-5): EADIYQTPRYLVIGTGKKITLECSQTMGHDKMYWYQQDPGMELHLIHYSYGVNSTEKGDLSSESTVSRIRTEHFPLTLESARPSHTSQYLCASSDRREGRETQYFGPGTRLLVL.

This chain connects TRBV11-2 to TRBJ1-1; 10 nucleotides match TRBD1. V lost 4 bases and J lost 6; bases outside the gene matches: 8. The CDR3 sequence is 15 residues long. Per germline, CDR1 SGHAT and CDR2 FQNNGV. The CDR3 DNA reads TGTGCCAGCAGCTCCTCCGGGACAGGGGAGGCTGAAGCTTTCTTT. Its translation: CASSSSGTGEAEAFF.

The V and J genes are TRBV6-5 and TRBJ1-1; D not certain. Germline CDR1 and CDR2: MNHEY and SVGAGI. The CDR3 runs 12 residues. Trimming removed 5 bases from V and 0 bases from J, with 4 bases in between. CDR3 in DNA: TGTGCCAGCAGTGGGATGAACACTGAAGCTTTCTTT. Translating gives CASSGMNTEAFF.

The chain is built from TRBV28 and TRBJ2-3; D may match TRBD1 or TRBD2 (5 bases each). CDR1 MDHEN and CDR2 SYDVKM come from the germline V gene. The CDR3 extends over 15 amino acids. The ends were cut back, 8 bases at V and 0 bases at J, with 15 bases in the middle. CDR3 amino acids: CASGTTASSTDTQYF. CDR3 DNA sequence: TGTGCCAGCGGGACGACGGCTTCTAGCACAGATACGCAGTATTTT.

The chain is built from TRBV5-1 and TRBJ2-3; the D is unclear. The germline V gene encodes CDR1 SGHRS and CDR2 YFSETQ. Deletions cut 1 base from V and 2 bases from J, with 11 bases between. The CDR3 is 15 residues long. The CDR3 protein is CASSLWEPSTDTQYF. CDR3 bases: TGCGCCAGCAGCTTGTGGGAACCATCCACAGATACGCAGTATTTT. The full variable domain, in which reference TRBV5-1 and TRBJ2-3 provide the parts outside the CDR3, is KAGVTQTPRYLIKTRGQQVTLSCSPISGHRSVSWYQQTPGQGLQFLFEYFSETQRNKGNFPGRFSGRQFSNSRSEMNVSTLELGDSALYLCASSLWEPSTDTQYFGPGTRLTVL.